The next 19 T cell receptor beta chains were all read from a single sample in a study of blood T cells in healthy people across ages (dated by TCRdb to between 2014 and 2017). Receptor amplification or capture employed 5' RACE. The instrument given in TCRdb is Illumina HiSeq 2500. A second roughly 6 to 11 cycle PCR used a sample-barcoded 5' primer and a J-beta primer mix. The public reads were reanalyzed by TCRdb: fastp trimming at Q25, MiXCR alignment, in-frame beta chains only. Rows with a matching CDR3 protein are joined into one entry that keeps the most common DNA and genes. This sample comprises about 570,000 distinct CDR3 sequences, 27% of them detected only once. The top ten clonotypes cover 3% to 4% of the sample. These data were also reused for a study on T cells of mothers and their children.

The sample taken for sequencing was blood. Receptors originate from a boy younger than 10 in good health.

This clonotype occurred many times. This chain connects TRBV28 to TRBJ2-4, with 7 positions matching TRBD1. CDR1 is MDHEN and CDR2 is SYDVKM in the germline V gene. V was clipped by 5 bases and J by 13 bases; unmatched bases: 14. The CDR3 runs 14 residues. The CDR3 sequence is CASSLSDRRRLQYF. The CDR3 DNA reads TGTGCCAGCAGTCTCTCGGACAGGAGGCGTTTACAGTACTTC.

The chain couples TRBV10-3 to TRBJ2-1, with TRBD1 matching over 12 bases. The J call may not be correct, given that the DNA end is closer to TRBJ2-5. Per the germline V gene, CDR1 is ENHRY and CDR2 is SYGVKD. The CDR3 sequence is 18 residues long. CDR3 residues: CAISEPRGTGGVQETQYF. CDR3 DNA: TGTGCCATCAGTGAACCTAGGGGGACAGGGGGCGTCCAAGAGACCCAGTACTTC.

This clonotype has just a few counts. The rearrangement uses TRBV6-5 and TRBJ2-3; D is perhaps TRBD2 (5 bases). This CDR3 has 20 amino acids. The germline CDR1 and CDR2 sequences are MNHEY and SVGAGI. Trimming left V 0 bases short and J 1 base short, with 23 bases between. CDR3 in DNA: TGTGCCAGCAGTTACTCGATTCTGGGGAAATGGAGCGGTGGCACAGATACGCAGTATTTT. Translated: CASSYSILGKWSGGTDTQYF.

This clonotype appeared a few times. CDR3 in amino acids: CASSYSRIADYNEQFF. The CDR3, as DNA: TGTGCCAGCAGTTACTCGAGGATAGCGGACTACAATGAGCAGTTCTTC. This chain links TRBV6-5 with TRBJ2-5; possible D gene TRBD2, 6 bases. The assigned J gene may be wrong: the sequence end matches TRBJ2-1 better. The CDR3 length is 16 residues. Germline lookup yields CDR1 MNHEY and CDR2 SVGAGI.

This clonotype was counted many times. The gene calls are TRBV21-1 and TRBJ2-7. TRBV21-1 is designated a pseudogene. The CDR3 runs to 15 residues. The CDR3 protein is CASSHPRGGPYEQYF. In DNA, the CDR3 is TGTGCCAGCAGCCACCCAAGGGGAGGCCCCTACGAGCAGTACTTC.

The sample holds many counts of this clonotype. This rearrangement joins TRBV20-1 to TRBJ2-7; maybe TRBD2 (6 bases). Trimming took 4 bases from V and 10 from J, leaving 11 bases between them. The CDR3 spans 10 residues. The germline V gene encodes CDR1 DFQATT and CDR2 SNEGSKA (reference sequence). The CDR3 DNA reads as TGCAGTGCTACCGGACTACAACAGTACTTC. The encoded protein is CSATGLQQYF.

This CDR3 is CASSPYRGVSATNEKLFF. CDR3 bases: TGTGCCAGCAGCCCCTACAGGGGTGTCAGTGCAACTAATGAAAAACTGTTTTTT. V gene TRBV3-1 combines with J gene TRBJ1-4, with TRBD1 matching over 7 bases. Germline V gene sequence: CDR1 LGHDT, CDR2 YNNKEL (reference sequence). The CDR3 has 18 amino acids. The trim removed 4 bases at V and 0 bases at J, leaving 11 bases unmatched.

This rearrangement joins TRBV7-2 to TRBJ2-5; D tentatively fits TRBD1 or TRBD2 (6 bases each). The DNA end is a closer match to TRBJ2-1, so the J assignment may be wrong. The germline V gene encodes CDR1 SGHTA and CDR2 FQGNSA. The length of the CDR3 is 15 residues. For the CDR3, the DNA is TGTGCCAGCAGCACTGGGGGCGGGGAGTACAATGAGCAGTTCTTC. Its protein product is CASSTGGGEYNEQFF.

The chain employs TRBV5-1 and TRBJ2-7; TRBD2 aligns across 12 bases. J gave up 1 base and V 3 bases, and 8 bases lay outside the gene matches. The CDR3 is made up of 17 amino acids. Germline-derived CDR1 and CDR2 are SGHRS and YFSETQ. CDR3 residues: CASSSLAGGPLSYEQYF. CDR3 DNA: TGCGCCAGCAGCTCGCTAGCGGGAGGGCCCCTTTCCTACGAGCAGTACTTC.

This clonotype has just a few counts. The chain uses TRBV20-1 and TRBJ2-5, with D perhaps given as TRBD1 or TRBD2 (6 bases each). Trimming stripped 0 bases from V and 2 bases from J, with 13 bases between. Germline V gene sequence: CDR1 DFQATT, CDR2 SNEGSKA (reference sequence). This CDR3 is built from 15 residues. In DNA, the CDR3 is TGCAGTGCTAGAGATAGGAAGGGGGGACAAGAGACCCAGTACTTC. Its protein is CSARDRKGGQETQYF.

The chain is built from TRBV7-9 and TRBJ2-1; the D gene is possibly TRBD1 (6 bases). CDR3 length: 14 residues. The ends were cut back, 6 bases at V and 11 bases at J, with 20 bases in the middle. The V gene's germline CDR1 is SEHNR and CDR2 FQNEAQ (reference sequence). CDR3 in DNA: TGTGCCAGCAGGAAAAAAGGCAGGGGTGGGCAGCAGTTCTTC. Its protein product is CASRKKGRGGQQFF.

This clonotype has more than one count but fewer than ten. The CDR3 DNA reads as TGTGCCAGCAGCTTAGTGGGTAGCCTGGACAATGAGCAGTTCTTC. This codes for CASSLVGSLDNEQFF. The J gene is TRBJ2-1, the V gene TRBV7-8; D remains ambiguous. CDR3 length: 15 amino acids. Between the trimmed V and J ends, which lost 1 base and 5 bases, there was a span of 12 bases. Germline values: CDR1 SGHVS, CDR2 FQNEAQ.

V and J are TRBV28 and TRBJ1-2; the D gene is possibly TRBD1 (5 bases). V gave up 2 bases and J gave up 7 bases, with 8 bases separating them. This CDR3 contains 12 residues. The V gene's germline CDR1 is MDHEN and CDR2 SYDVKM. The CDR3 bases are TGTGCCAGCAGTTTACAGGGTTTTGGCTACACCTTC. It specifies CASSLQGFGYTF.

In nucleotides, the CDR3 is TGTGCCACCAGAATAGTCCCCGCACAGGGGTATGAAAAACTGTTTTTT. It translates to CATRIVPAQGYEKLFF. The chain uses TRBV15 and TRBJ1-4; 7 bases are shared with TRBD1. Trimming at V came to 6 bases and at J to 6 bases, leaving 13 bases not matched to a gene. This CDR3 has 16 amino acids. In germline, CDR1 is LNHNV, CDR2 YYDKDF (reference sequence).

This chain connects TRBV12-3 or TRBV12-4 to TRBJ2-5; a weak D match, TRBD1 (7 bases). The CDR3 length is 13 residues. V was trimmed by 8 bases and J by 4 bases, leaving 14 bases between them. Written as DNA, the CDR3 is TGTGCCAGCCTAAGGCAGGGGGGAGAGACCCAGTACTTC. As protein: CASLRQGGETQYF.

This rearrangement joins TRBV6-6 to TRBJ2-7; D unresolved. Germline CDR1 is MNHNY and CDR2 is SVGAGI (reference sequence). The germline V and J ends were trimmed by 2 bases and 4 bases, with 12 bases remaining between them. The length of the CDR3 is 14 residues. As DNA, the CDR3 is TGTGCCAGCAGTTACGGGCAGGTCGGGTACGAGCAGTACTTC. Amino acid sequence: CASSYGQVGYEQYF.

This clonotype was recorded a few times. The chain has TRBV20-1 and TRBJ2-5, with TRBD2 matching 9 bases. Germline loops: CDR1 DFQATT, CDR2 SNEGSKA (reference sequence). With 0 bases clipped from V and 5 bases from J, the junction kept 7 bases outside the gene matches. CDR3 length: 15 residues. Here the CDR3 DNA reads TGCAGTGCTAGAGAAGGCGGGAGGGCCGAGGAGACCCAGTACTTC. This gives the protein CSAREGGRAEETQYF.

This chain uses TRBV6-2 or TRBV6-3 with TRBJ2-6, with D tentatively TRBD1 or TRBD2 (5 bases each). There are 17 residues in the CDR3. The germline V gene encodes CDR1 MNHEY and CDR2 SVGEGT. V dropped 4 bases and J dropped 0 bases, with 13 bases sitting between them. Here the CDR3 DNA reads TGTGCCAGCAGTTGGACTGGACAAACCTCTGGGGCCAACGTCCTGACTTTC. This encodes CASSWTGQTSGANVLTF.

This clonotype has only a few counts. The junction differs from germline at one of its ends, possibly a read error. The CDR3 sequence: CTSSLYRRDRGTQYF. CDR3 DNA sequence: TGTACCAGCAGTTTGTACCGTAGAGACCGCGGGACCCAGTACTTC. This chain connects TRBV12-3 or TRBV12-4 to TRBJ2-5; D ambiguous. The CDR3 is 15 residues long.